This T cell receptor beta chain was found in a study of T cell repertoires in cytomegalovirus infection. Overall study context: In the study, CMV epitopes included recently identified HLA-C-restricted and well-studied HLA-B-restricted ones. Public TCR beta signatures marked donors with CMV infection and the matching HLA. Study-level points and caveats: Across the ex vivo response, the dominant clonotypes were HLA-C-restricted CMV-specific TCR beta clonotypes.

TCRdb re-called the reads through MiXCR, storing one row per CDR3 protein. Of about 570,000 distinct CDR3 sequences in the sample, almost 40% were seen once. In regard to this clonotype: The target antigen is unknown.

This clonotype originated in a human donor in good health (CMV status not recorded). Some clones in this sample may be carry-over from other donors' samples. The sample consisted of cultured PBMCs, taken from culture after CMV antigen stimulation.

CDR3 DNA sequence: TGTGCCAGCACTCGTGGGGACAGGGGAAATGAGCAGTTCTTC. Translated, it gives CASTRGDRGNEQFF. The chain combines TRBV6-1 with TRBJ2-1, with 10 bases that match TRBD1. The CDR3 runs 14 residues. Per the germline V gene, CDR1 is MNHNS and CDR2 is SASEGT. The V gene end was trimmed by 7 bases and the J gene end by 7 bases; junction bases not matched to a gene: 7.